Following are 27 T cell receptor beta chains from one sample sequenced in a study of identical twins. TCRdb re-derived calls from the 5' RACE reads in MiXCR, one entry per CDR3 protein. The repertoire consists of about 530,000 distinct CDR3 sequences, with 13% to 15% occurring once and the leading ten covering about 0.47%. The sample was also reused in another study, on yellow fever vaccine responses in identical twins.

What was sequenced was CD4+ T cells sorted from blood. The receptors shown here come from a woman younger than 30 in good health.

This clonotype was detected only a few times. V is TRBV29-1 and J is TRBJ2-5; no clear D. The CDR3 covers 11 residues. Trimming pared 5 bases from V and 2 bases from J, leaving 6 bases between. Germline loops: CDR1 SQVTM, CDR2 ANQGSEA. The CDR3 DNA sequence: TGCAGCGTTACAAATCAAGAGACCCAGTACTTC. This gives the protein CSVTNQETQYF.

In its sample, this clonotype was seen a few times. The chain couples TRBV5-1 to TRBJ1-2; no reliable D call. V lost 4 bases, J lost 2 bases, and 21 bases lay in between. The CDR3 contains 17 residues. From germline, CDR1 is SGHRS and CDR2 YFSETQ. CDR3 nucleotides: TGCGCCAGCAGCCACGACGTCGCCCGAAGATCGAACTATGGCTACACCTTC. Its translation: CASSHDVARRSNYGYTF. Full variable domain (remainder filled in from reference TRBV5-1 and TRBJ1-2): KAGVTQTPRYLIKTRGQQVTLSCSPISGHRSVSWYQQTPGQGLQFLFEYFSETQRNKGNFPGRFSGRQFSNSRSEMNVSTLELGDSALYLCASSHDVARRSNYGYTFGSGTRLTVV.

This clonotype turned up a few times. The chain links TRBV12-3 or TRBV12-4 to TRBJ1-5; 7 nucleotides line up with TRBD1. This CDR3 region has 16 residues. Trimming cost V 5 bases and J 1 base; bases outside gene matches: 8. CDR3 coding DNA: TGTGCCAGCAGTGTGGGGGCAGGGGGGAGCAATCAGCCCCAGCATTTT. Translating gives CASSVGAGGSNQPQHF.

The genes are TRBV5-1 and TRBJ1-2, with D possibly being TRBD1 (6 bases). The CDR3 length is 14 residues. Germline V gene lookup returns CDR1 SGHRS and CDR2 YFSETQ. V lost 4 bases, J lost 3 bases, and 13 bases lay in between. The CDR3 protein is CASSLDRSDYGYTF. CDR3 coding DNA: TGCGCCAGCAGCCTAGACAGGTCCGACTATGGCTACACCTTC.

This clonotype was observed many times. The gene calls are TRBV12-3 or TRBV12-4 and TRBJ1-1; tentatively, D is TRBD1 (5 bases). The CDR3 spans 16 residues. The V and J ends lost 1 base and 4 bases respectively, with 16 bases between them. The CDR3: CASSLGGPGISTEAFF. The CDR3 DNA sequence: TGTGCCAGCAGTTTAGGTGGGCCAGGGATTAGCACTGAAGCTTTCTTT.

This clonotype has more than one count but fewer than ten. The rearrangement uses TRBV7-2 and TRBJ2-2; D is unclear. In germline, CDR1 is SGHTA, CDR2 FQGNSA. V was cut by 1 base and J by 6 bases, with 9 bases left in between. The CDR3 spans 14 residues. The CDR3 nucleotides read TGTGCCAGCAGCTTAGTAACCGGCCCCGGGGAGCTGTTTTTT. Translating gives CASSLVTGPGELFF.

This clonotype has only a few counts. The chain uses TRBV7-2 and TRBJ1-1; 9 bases agree with TRBD1. Germline trimming cut 5 bases from V and 5 bases from J; bases unmatched to any gene: 9. The CDR3 is made up of 15 amino acids. CDR1 SGHTA and CDR2 FQGNSA come from the germline V gene. CDR3 protein: CASSVRTGGNTEAFF. The CDR3 region has the DNA TGTGCCAGCAGCGTACGAACAGGGGGCAATACTGAAGCTTTCTTT.

The chain combines TRBV2 with TRBJ2-1, with 8 bases fitting TRBD2. CDR1 is SNHLY and CDR2 is FYNNEI in the germline V gene. Trimming cost V 4 bases and J 7 bases; bases outside gene matches: 9. The CDR3 has 15 residues. CDR3 sequence (DNA): TGTGCCAGCAGTGCCTTGCGGGGGGTTCCTAATGAGCAGTTCTTC. This translates into CASSALRGVPNEQFF.

The chain is built from TRBV2 and TRBJ2-5; 7 bases map to TRBD1. The CDR3 covers 15 residues. The germline CDR1 and CDR2 sequences are SNHLY and FYNNEI. V shed 6 bases, J shed 0 bases, and the junction held 7 bases outside the gene matches. The CDR3 coding sequence is TGTGCCAGCAGCGAACAAGGGACAGACCAAGAGACCCAGTACTTC. This encodes CASSEQGTDQETQYF.

This clonotype was picked up one time. The chain recombines TRBV16 with TRBJ2-7; TRBD2 aligns across 13 bases. V was clipped by 4 bases and J by 6 bases; unmatched bases: 6. This CDR3 contains 15 residues. Germline-derived CDR1 and CDR2 are KGHSY and FQNENV. The DNA for the CDR3 is TGTGCCAGCAGCCCACTAGCGGGAGGGCACTCCGAGCAGTACTTC. It yields the protein CASSPLAGGHSEQYF.

Only a few counts were recorded for this clonotype. V usage is TRBV29-1 and J usage is TRBJ2-7; tentatively, D is TRBD1 or TRBD2 (5 bases each). The length of the CDR3 is 15 residues. V lost 4 bases, J lost 0 bases, and 16 bases lay in between. Germline V gives CDR1 SQVTM, CDR2 ANQGSEA. CDR3 amino acids: CSVGGLGPSSYEQYF. CDR3 nucleotides: TGCAGCGTTGGGGGGTTGGGACCAAGCTCCTACGAGCAGTACTTC.

This clonotype was picked up a small number of times. The V and J genes are TRBV20-1 and TRBJ2-3; D ambiguous. Trimming pared 0 bases from V and 5 bases from J, leaving 9 bases between. CDR1 is DFQATT and CDR2 is SNEGSKA in the germline V gene (reference sequence). The CDR3 extends over 13 amino acids. CDR3 in DNA: TGCAGTGCTAGAGACGCTTGGATAGATACGCAGTATTTT. It translates to CSARDAWIDTQYF.

The genes are TRBV2 and TRBJ1-1; D unclear. V lost 7 bases, J lost 0 bases, and 6 bases lay in between. Germline lookup yields CDR1 SNHLY and CDR2 FYNNEI. The CDR3 loop spans 12 amino acids. Here the CDR3 reads CASTLMNTEAFF. Here the CDR3 DNA reads TGTGCCAGCACTCTTATGAACACTGAAGCTTTCTTT. The complete variable domain, with remaining parts taken from reference TRBV2 and TRBJ1-1, reads EPEVTQTPSHQVTQMGQEVILRCVPISNHLYFYWYRQILGQKVEFLVSFYNNEISEKSEIFDDQFSVERPDGSNFTLKIRSTKLEDSAMYFCASTLMNTEAFFGQGTRLTVV.

This clonotype was seen more than once but under ten times. The V call is TRBV6-6, the J call TRBJ1-6; 8 bases line up with TRBD1. The junction had 5 bases not matched to a gene; V was cut back by 8 bases and J by 8 bases. Germline V gene lookup returns CDR1 MNHNY and CDR2 SVGAGI (reference sequence). This CDR3 is 13 amino acids long. CDR3 coding DNA: TGTGCCAGCCACAGGGGGTTGGATTCACCCCTCCACTTT. The encoded protein is CASHRGLDSPLHF.

This clonotype was detected a few times. The V call is TRBV20-1, the J call TRBJ1-2; no clear D. CDR1 and CDR2 from the germline V gene are DFQATT and SNEGSKA (reference sequence). V was clipped by 2 bases and J by 5 bases, with 3 bases between them. This CDR3 is 10 amino acids long. The CDR3 region is CSARLYGYTF. CDR3 nucleotides: TGCAGTGCTAGACTGTATGGCTACACCTTC.

This clonotype appeared a few times. The genes are TRBV5-1 and TRBJ2-1; D call uncertain. This CDR3 is built from 15 residues. V was cut by 0 bases and J by 1 base, with 8 bases left in between. Germline V gene lookup returns CDR1 SGHRS and CDR2 YFSETQ. The DNA of the CDR3 is TGCGCCAGCAGCTTGGGAACCCTTTCCTACAATGAGCAGTTCTTC. Its protein is CASSLGTLSYNEQFF.

The chain has TRBV10-3 and TRBJ2-3, with 10 bases identical to TRBD1. The CDR3 totals 14 residues. The V gene end was trimmed by 9 bases and the J gene end by 6 bases; junction bases not matched to a gene: 9. Germline CDR1 ENHRY, CDR2 SYGVKD. CDR3 protein: CAMRDRGVADTQYF. For the CDR3, the DNA is TGTGCCATGCGGGACAGGGGAGTAGCCGATACGCAGTATTTT.

This clonotype occurred a few times. This chain links TRBV7-2 with TRBJ2-7, with D unresolved. The germline V and J ends were trimmed by 5 bases and 4 bases, with 21 bases remaining between them. This CDR3 comprises 16 residues. Germline V gives CDR1 SGHTA, CDR2 FQGNSA. CDR3 loop: CASSNPSFARLYEQYF. As DNA, the CDR3 is TGTGCCAGCAGCAACCCATCATTCGCCCGACTTTACGAGCAGTACTTC.

This rearrangement joins TRBV5-1 to TRBJ1-1, with 8 bases lining up with TRBD1. Germline V gene lookup returns CDR1 SGHRS and CDR2 YFSETQ. CDR3 length: 15 residues. Trimming cost V 0 bases and J 3 bases; bases outside gene matches: 4. In nucleotides, the CDR3 is TGCGCCAGCAGCTTGGCCGGACAGGGCCACACTGAAGCTTTCTTT. Amino acid sequence: CASSLAGQGHTEAFF.

The genes are TRBV7-9 and TRBJ2-7; no firm D call. The CDR3 is made up of 10 amino acids. Germline-derived CDR1 and CDR2 are SEHNR and FQNEAQ (reference sequence). The V and J ends lost 7 bases and 2 bases respectively, with 3 bases between them. The DNA of the CDR3 is TGTGCCAGCACCACCTACGAGCAGTACGTC. As protein: CASTTYEQYV.

This chain joins TRBV18 and TRBJ2-2; D gene ambiguous. The CDR3 is 14 residues long. Germline CDR1 KGHSH, CDR2 LQKENI. V lost 6 bases, J lost 5 bases, and 13 bases lay in between. CDR3 amino acids: CASSRWESTGELFF. Written as DNA, the CDR3 is TGTGCCAGCTCCCGCTGGGAATCTACCGGGGAGCTGTTTTTT.

The table lists this clonotype with a few counts. The gene calls are TRBV3-1 and TRBJ2-1, with TRBD2 as a possible D gene (5 bases). CDR3 size: 13 residues. Germline assignment: CDR1 LGHDT and CDR2 YNNKEL (reference sequence). V gave up 1 base and J gave up 14 bases, with 15 bases separating them. Here the CDR3 DNA reads TGTGCCAGCAGCCAAGTAGAGGGCGGTTTGGAGTTCTTC. Protein sequence: CASSQVEGGLEFF.

This clonotype was counted only a few times. The genes are TRBV3-1 and TRBJ2-1; D is possibly TRBD2 (7 bases). V lost 7 bases and J lost 0, with 19 bases in between. CDR3 size: 17 residues. Per the germline V gene, CDR1 is LGHDT and CDR2 is YNNKEL (reference sequence). For the CDR3, the DNA is TGTGCCAGCAATTCTAAGGGAGGGGGGAGCTCCTACAATGAGCAGTTCTTC. Its translation: CASNSKGGGSSYNEQFF.

This clonotype has ten or more counts. The chain has TRBV24-1 and TRBJ2-1; the D gene could be TRBD1 or TRBD2 (5 bases each). The CDR3 has 17 residues. Deletions cut 0 bases from V and 0 bases from J, with 11 bases between. Per germline, CDR1 KGHDR and CDR2 SFDVKD. The CDR3 sequence: CATSDLAGTSSYNEQFF. In nucleotides, the CDR3 is TGTGCCACCAGTGATTTGGCCGGGACGAGCTCCTACAATGAGCAGTTCTTC.

This clonotype was seen a few times. V usage is TRBV29-1 and J usage is TRBJ2-1, with D perhaps TRBD2 (6 bases). Germline V gives CDR1 SQVTM, CDR2 ANQGSEA. V lost 1 base and J 5 bases, leaving 12 bases between the germline ends. The CDR3 sequence is 14 residues long. CDR3: CSVEARELNNEQFF. The DNA of the CDR3 is TGCAGCGTTGAAGCGCGGGAACTTAACAATGAGCAGTTCTTC.

The chain recombines TRBV12-3 or TRBV12-4 with TRBJ1-1; no firm D call. The CDR3 is 13 amino acids. With 5 bases removed from V and 0 bases from J, the gap between germline ends came to 7 bases. The CDR3 region has the DNA TGTGCCAGCAGTCCCGACATGAACACTGAAGCTTTCTTT. Its protein is CASSPDMNTEAFF.

The rearrangement links TRBV19 to TRBJ1-1, with TRBD1 identical over 8 bases. This CDR3 spans 14 amino acids. CDR1 is LNHDA, CDR2 SQIVND, per germline (reference sequence). The junction had 7 bases not matched to a gene; V was cut back by 5 bases and J by 5 bases. The DNA for the CDR3 is TGTGCCAGTAGTCCCTCCAGGGGGCAAACTGAAGCTTTCTTT. Translation gives CASSPSRGQTEAFF.